These 26 T cell receptor beta chains originate from one sample sequenced in a study of human T cells and chemical hapten exposure. TCRdb analysed the RACE reads with MiXCR anew, one entry per CDR3 protein. The sample shows 80,000 to 100,000 distinct CDR3 sequences, roughly 12% of them seen only once. Noted time point: patch test 1, 2 weeks after DPC sensitization. Regarding treatment: therapeutic diphenylcyclopropenone sensitization with weekly scalp DPC. Sequenced here: whole blood, sampled in connection with sensitization to the hapten diphenylcyclopropenone (DPC). Receptor source: a woman aged 40-49 years with alopecia areata. Some clones in this sample may be carry-over from other donors' samples.

This clonotype has just a few counts. This chain uses TRBV25-1 with TRBJ2-1, with D perhaps matching TRBD2 (5 bases). Trimming left V 3 bases short and J 8 bases short, with 20 bases between. This CDR3 contains 16 residues. CDR1 and CDR2 from the germline V gene are MGHDK and SYGVNS. The CDR3 DNA follows: TGTGCCAGCAGTGACGTAGCAGCGCGGAGGTGGCATGAGCAGTTCTTC. Protein: CASSDVAARRWHEQFF.

This clonotype was detected a few times. The gene calls are TRBV11-3 and TRBJ2-3; the D gene is possibly TRBD2 (5 bases). V was cut by 8 bases and J by 1 base, with 13 bases left in between. Germline CDR1 and CDR2: SGHNT and YENEEA. The CDR3 runs 14 residues. Written as DNA, the CDR3 is TGTGCCAGCGGGCCTATGCGGGGCACAGATACGCAGTATTTT. It encodes CASGPMRGTDTQYF.

This chain connects TRBV6-2 or TRBV6-3 to TRBJ2-7; D is undetermined. Germline loops: CDR1 MNHEY, CDR2 SVGEGT. The CDR3 length is 12 residues. Between the trimmed V and J ends, which lost 0 bases and 9 bases, there was a span of 9 bases. The CDR3 region is CASSYSTTGQYF. As DNA, the CDR3 is TGTGCCAGCAGTTACTCGACAACCGGGCAGTACTTC.

J is TRBJ2-7 and V is TRBV11-1; D is possibly TRBD1 or TRBD2 (5 bases each). Trimming shortened V by 5 bases and J by 2 bases, and 13 bases separated the two germline ends. The germline gives CDR1 SGHAT, CDR2 FQDESV (reference sequence). The CDR3 sequence is 14 residues long. CDR3 DNA sequence: TGTGCCAGCAGCCCCCGGGACGTAGCCTACGAGCAGTACTTC. Its translation is CASSPRDVAYEQYF. Full variable domain (missing parts from reference TRBV11-1 and TRBJ2-7): EAEVAQSPRYKITEKSQAVAFWCDPISGHATLYWYRQILGQGPELLVQFQDESVVDDSQLPKDRFSAERLKGVDSTLKIQPAELGDSAMYLCASSPRDVAYEQYFGPGTRLTVT.

The chain couples TRBV6-1 to TRBJ2-1; TRBD2 agrees at 11 bases. V was pared by 1 base and J by 4 bases, with 12 bases of the junction left unmatched. The CDR3 runs 19 residues. Looked up from germline, CDR1 is MNHNS and CDR2 is SASEGT. The CDR3 coding sequence is TGTGCCAGCAGTGAAGTAACATGGGGGACTAGCGGTATATACAATGAGCAGTTCTTC. Amino acids: CASSEVTWGTSGIYNEQFF.

This clonotype has ten or more counts. This rearrangement joins TRBV12-3 or TRBV12-4 to TRBJ2-6; D perhaps matches TRBD1 (6 bases). Trimming stripped 6 bases from V and 1 base from J, with 10 bases between. The CDR3 loop spans 15 amino acids. The CDR3 sequence is CASREQGSGANVLTF. The CDR3 DNA is TGTGCCAGCAGGGAACAGGGTTCTGGGGCCAACGTCCTGACTTTC.

V gene TRBV20-1 combines with J gene TRBJ2-3; unclear D gene. V was clipped by 5 bases and J by 8 bases, with 14 bases between them. In germline, CDR1 is DFQATT, CDR2 SNEGSKA (reference sequence). This CDR3 contains 12 residues. The CDR3 sequence: CSAPLPVGTQYF. CDR3 nucleotide sequence: TGCAGTGCTCCCCTCCCTGTCGGTACGCAGTATTTT.

The chain joins TRBV4-3 to TRBJ2-7; no firm D call. The germline gives CDR1 LGHNA, CDR2 YSLEER. Trimming cost V 0 bases and J 7 bases, with 13 bases left between them. This CDR3 region has 14 residues. CDR3 sequence: CASSQDSSGWEQYF. The CDR3 DNA reads as TGCGCCAGCAGCCAAGATAGTTCCGGGTGGGAGCAGTACTTC.

The chain joins TRBV18 to TRBJ1-5; D is ambiguous. This CDR3 is built from 13 residues. Trimming took off 6 bases at V and 5 bases at J, with 11 bases between the two ends. Germline lookup yields CDR1 KGHSH and CDR2 LQKENI. In nucleotides, the CDR3 is TGTGCCAGCTCGCGTGGGATGGATCAGCCCCAGCATTTT. Amino acid sequence: CASSRGMDQPQHF.

This clonotype was recorded a few times. This rearrangement joins TRBV4-2 to TRBJ1-2; 8 bases map to TRBD1. CDR1 LGHNA and CDR2 YNFKEQ come from the germline V gene. V was pared by 0 bases and J by 6 bases, with 3 bases of the junction left unmatched. The CDR3 extends over 14 amino acids. CDR3 sequence (DNA): TGTGCCAGCAGCCAAGAAAGGACAGGGCATGGCTACACCTTC. This translates into CASSQERTGHGYTF.

This clonotype was recorded many times. The chain carries TRBV5-1 and TRBJ1-4, with D possibly being TRBD1 (6 bases). This CDR3 is 15 amino acids long. V was clipped by 4 bases and J by 2 bases, with 12 bases between them. Germline CDR1 and CDR2: SGHRS and YFSETQ. CDR3 residues: CASSGGRITNEKLFF. The CDR3 DNA sequence: TGCGCCAGCAGCGGGGGGCGGATTACTAATGAAAAACTGTTTTTT.

This clonotype was picked up many times. J is TRBJ2-1 and V is TRBV28; perhaps TRBD1 as D (6 bases). Germline V gene data show CDR1 as MDHEN and CDR2 as SYDVKM. The germline V and J ends were trimmed by 3 bases and 14 bases, with 11 bases remaining between them. CDR3 length: 11 amino acids. The CDR3 protein is CASSFNRVEFF. The CDR3 DNA sequence: TGTGCCAGCAGTTTTAACAGGGTGGAGTTCTTC.

CDR3 DNA sequence: TGTGCCACCAGTGATTTTGGACAGGGGGCCTACAATGAGCAGTTCTTC. Translated, it gives CATSDFGQGAYNEQFF. J is TRBJ2-1 and V is TRBV24-1; 10 bases agree with TRBD1. Germline V gene data show CDR1 as KGHDR and CDR2 as SFDVKD. Losses at the gene ends were 1 base for V and 2 bases for J; bases not matched to a gene: 1. The CDR3 is made up of 16 amino acids.

The chain carries TRBV29-1 and TRBJ1-1; no firm D call. CDR1 is SQVTM, CDR2 ANQGSEA, per germline. V was cut by 6 bases and J by 6 bases, with 8 bases left in between. There are 10 residues in the CDR3. In DNA, the CDR3 is TGCAGCGTCGGAGGCTCTGAAGCTTTCTTT. Protein sequence: CSVGGSEAFF.

This chain connects TRBV4-2 to TRBJ1-2; TRBD1 matches 7 bases. Germline trimming cut 0 bases from V and 13 bases from J; bases unmatched to any gene: 8. From germline, CDR1 is LGHNA and CDR2 YNFKEQ. The CDR3 length is 13 residues. In nucleotides, the CDR3 is TGTGCCAGCAGCCAAGATCCGAAGGGGGCTCTCACCTTC. Translation gives CASSQDPKGALTF.

This clonotype has ten or more counts. The rearrangement joins TRBV23-1 to TRBJ1-1, with a possible D match to TRBD1 (6 bases). Being an ORF, TRBV23-1 has a function that is uncertain. The CDR3 has 15 residues. V shed 3 bases and J shed 1 base, with 12 bases lying between them. CDR3 sequence: CASSHRPQGNTEAFF. For the CDR3, the DNA is TGCGCCAGCAGTCATCGGCCACAGGGGAACACTGAAGCTTTCTTT.

The V call is TRBV5-4, the J call TRBJ2-2; no clear D gene. Germline CDR1 and CDR2: SGHNT and YYREEE (reference sequence). CDR3 length equals 14 residues. V was pared by 2 bases and J by 6 bases, with 11 bases between. This CDR3 reads CASSLDSPAGELFF. The CDR3 DNA sequence: TGTGCCAGCAGCTTAGATAGTCCCGCCGGGGAGCTGTTTTTT.

The CDR3 loop reads CASSVGLAETDTQYF. The CDR3 DNA reads as TGTGCCAGCAGCGTGGGACTAGCGGAGACAGATACGCAGTATTTT. The V gene is TRBV11-2, the J gene TRBJ2-3, with 11 nucleotides matching TRBD2. Germline V gene data show CDR1 as SGHAT and CDR2 as FQNNGV. With V trimmed by 5 bases and J by 3 bases, 4 bases remained unmatched. The CDR3 is 15 amino acids.

This clonotype has just a few counts. The CDR3 region has the DNA TGTGCCAGCAGCCAAATCCCCCGGGGGACCTACGAGCAGTACTTC. Amino acids: CASSQIPRGTYEQYF. V gene TRBV3-1 combines with J gene TRBJ2-7, with a possible D match to TRBD2 (6 bases). V lost 2 bases and J lost 2, with 13 bases in between. CDR1 is LGHDT and CDR2 is YNNKEL in the germline V gene (reference sequence). The CDR3 runs 15 residues.

This clonotype was observed at least ten times. The chain is built from TRBV18 and TRBJ2-5; D gene ambiguous. Germline V gene data show CDR1 as KGHSH and CDR2 as LQKENI. V lost 1 base to trimming and J lost 3 bases, with 0 bases between them. The CDR3 has 11 amino acids. In nucleotides, the CDR3 is TGTGCCAGCTCACCACAAGAGACCCAGTACTTC. This codes for CASSPQETQYF.

The chain couples TRBV12-3 or TRBV12-4 to TRBJ2-1; TRBD1 agrees at 8 bases. This CDR3 contains 15 residues. V lost 6 bases to trimming and J lost 4 bases; unmatched junction nucleotides: 8. As DNA, the CDR3 is TGTGCCAGCAGGGTTGACAGGGGTTGGTACAATGAGCAGTTCTTC. Its translation: CASRVDRGWYNEQFF.

The genes are TRBV6-1 and TRBJ2-5; D not certain. Germline assignment: CDR1 MNHNS and CDR2 SASEGT. The CDR3 runs to 14 residues. V shed 8 bases and J shed 1 base, with 14 bases lying between them. The CDR3 region is CASLMHGTQETQYF. The CDR3 nucleotides read TGTGCCAGCCTTATGCACGGAACCCAAGAGACCCAGTACTTC.

This clonotype was picked up a small number of times. The genes are TRBV6-2 or TRBV6-3 and TRBJ2-7; either TRBD1 or TRBD2 may fit D (5 bases each). Trimming removed 6 bases from V and 0 bases from J, with 18 bases in between. The germline gives CDR1 MNHEY, CDR2 SVGEGT. This CDR3 contains 16 residues. CDR3 in DNA: TGTGCCAGCAGCCCGGGGCGCGGGCTGAGCTCCTACGAGCAGTACTTC. Translated: CASSPGRGLSSYEQYF.

This clonotype was seen a handful of times. The chain uses TRBV28 and TRBJ1-4, with a tentative D call TRBD1 (5 bases). The V gene's germline CDR1 is MDHEN and CDR2 SYDVKM. V was clipped by 6 bases and J by 8 bases, with 13 bases between them. This CDR3 region has 13 residues. This CDR3 is CASSSGQEEKLFF. The CDR3 DNA follows: TGTGCCAGCAGCTCGGGGCAGGAGGAAAAACTGTTTTTT. The variable domain in full, completed from reference TRBV28 and TRBJ1-4, reads DVKVTQSSRYLVKRTGEKVFLECVQDMDHENMFWYRQDPGLGLRLIYFSYDVKMKEKGDIPEGYSVSREKKERFSLILESASTNQTSMYLCASSSGQEEKLFFGSGTQLSVL.

The gene calls are TRBV6-1 and TRBJ2-7, with D possibly matching TRBD2 (5 bases). CDR1 is MNHNS and CDR2 is SASEGT in the germline V gene. V gave up 7 bases and J gave up 3 bases, with 16 bases separating them. The CDR3 covers 14 residues. The CDR3 loop is CASTMGGLSYEQYF. In DNA, the CDR3 is TGTGCCAGCACGATGGGCGGGCTAAGCTACGAGCAGTACTTC.

This clonotype was seen a few times. The rearrangement joins TRBV6-2 or TRBV6-3 to TRBJ2-3; 7 positions match TRBD1. Germline V lookup: CDR1 MNHEY, CDR2 SVGEGT. The CDR3 contains 15 residues. The V gene end was trimmed by 7 bases and the J gene end by 4 bases; junction bases not matched to a gene: 11. As DNA, the CDR3 is TGTGCCAGCATACAACGACAGGGTTATGCAGATACGCAGTATTTT. It codes for CASIQRQGYADTQYF.